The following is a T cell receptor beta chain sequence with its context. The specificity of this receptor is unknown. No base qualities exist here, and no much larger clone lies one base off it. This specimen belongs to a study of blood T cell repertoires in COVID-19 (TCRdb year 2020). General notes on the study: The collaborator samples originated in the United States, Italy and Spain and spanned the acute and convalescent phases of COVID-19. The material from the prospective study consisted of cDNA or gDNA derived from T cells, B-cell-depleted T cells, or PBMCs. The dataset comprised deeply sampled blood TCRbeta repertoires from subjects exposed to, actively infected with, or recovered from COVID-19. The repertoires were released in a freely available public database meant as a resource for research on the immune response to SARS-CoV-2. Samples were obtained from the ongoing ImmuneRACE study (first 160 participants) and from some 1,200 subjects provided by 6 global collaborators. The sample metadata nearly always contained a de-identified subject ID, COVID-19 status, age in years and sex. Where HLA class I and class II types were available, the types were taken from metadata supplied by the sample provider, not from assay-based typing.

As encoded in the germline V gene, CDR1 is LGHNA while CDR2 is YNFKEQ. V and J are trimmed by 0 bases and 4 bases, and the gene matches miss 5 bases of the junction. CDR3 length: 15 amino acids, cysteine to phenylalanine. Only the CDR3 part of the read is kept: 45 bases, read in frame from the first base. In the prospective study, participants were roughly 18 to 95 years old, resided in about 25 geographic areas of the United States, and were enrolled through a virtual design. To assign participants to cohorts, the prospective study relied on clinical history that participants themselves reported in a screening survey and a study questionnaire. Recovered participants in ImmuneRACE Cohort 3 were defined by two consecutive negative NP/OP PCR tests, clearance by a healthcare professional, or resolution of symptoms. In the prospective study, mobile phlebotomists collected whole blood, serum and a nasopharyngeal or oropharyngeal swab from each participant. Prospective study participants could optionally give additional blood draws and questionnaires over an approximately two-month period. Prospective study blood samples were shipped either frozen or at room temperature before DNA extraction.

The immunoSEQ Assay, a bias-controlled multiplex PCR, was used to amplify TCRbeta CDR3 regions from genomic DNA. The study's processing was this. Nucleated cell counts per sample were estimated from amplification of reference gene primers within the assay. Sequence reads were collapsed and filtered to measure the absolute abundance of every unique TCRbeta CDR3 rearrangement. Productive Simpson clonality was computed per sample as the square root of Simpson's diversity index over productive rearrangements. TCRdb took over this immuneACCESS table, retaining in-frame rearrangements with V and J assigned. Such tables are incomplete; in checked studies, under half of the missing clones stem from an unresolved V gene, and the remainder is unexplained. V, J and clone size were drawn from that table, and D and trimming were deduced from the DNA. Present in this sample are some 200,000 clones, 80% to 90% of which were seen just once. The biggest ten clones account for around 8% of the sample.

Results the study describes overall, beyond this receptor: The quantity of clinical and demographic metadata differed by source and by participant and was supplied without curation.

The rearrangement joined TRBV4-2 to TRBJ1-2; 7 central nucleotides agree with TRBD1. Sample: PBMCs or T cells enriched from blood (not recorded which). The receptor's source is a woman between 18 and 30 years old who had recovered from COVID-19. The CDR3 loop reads CASSQEWGQPYGYTF. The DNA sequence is TGTGCCAGCAGCCAAGAATGGGGACAGCCCTATGGCTACACCTTC.